This TCR beta chain was identified during a study of blood T cell repertoires in COVID-19. Study details: Acute and convalescent COVID-19 samples came from the United States, Italy and Spain. PBMCs, B-cell-depleted T cells, or T cells provided the cDNA or gDNA that made up the material.

In the original analysis: Reference gene primer amplification yielded estimated nucleated cell counts. Some clones are missing from TCRdb's copy, which holds only in-frame ones; the method was immunoSEQ multiplex PCR. Clone size and the V and J calls come from that table; the DNA yielded D and trimming. The sample records 260,000 or so clones, about 80% being singletons. V dropped 7 bases and J dropped 7; count of bases not matched to a gene: 9. Germline V lookup: CDR1 SQVTM, CDR2 ANQGSEA. There are 13 residues in the CDR3. The sequencing sample was made of peripheral blood. The chain has TRBV29-1 and TRBJ2-5, with 10 nucleotides matching TRBD1. This TCR was recovered from a human donor in a cohort sampled during active COVID-19. DNA for the CDR3: TGCAGCGGCGGGACAGGGGATTCGGGGACCCAGTACTTC. Amino acids: CSGGTGDSGTQYF.